This T cell receptor (beta chain) was found in a study of blood T cells in healthy people across ages. V dropped 5 bases and J dropped 5; count of bases not matched to a gene: 7. The CDR3 contains 13 residues. Germline CDR1 and CDR2: GTSNPN and SVGIG (reference sequence). Sample-barcoded 5' priming and a J-beta primer mix drove a second PCR of about 7 to 12 cycles. From the 5' RACE reads, TCRdb called clonotypes with MiXCR, one entry per CDR3 protein. The data contain some 1.6 million distinct CDR3 sequences, about 32% of them singletons. The chain employs TRBV30 and TRBJ2-7; 9 bases map to TRBD1. The clonotype was recovered from a woman aged 25 to 39 in good health. Sequencing input: blood. Here the CDR3 reads CAWGGTGINEQYF. The CDR3 DNA reads as TGTGCCTGGGGGGGGACAGGGATCAACGAGCAGTACTTC.